This TCR beta chain emerged from a study of T cells in Graves' hyperthyroidism and ophthalmopathy. The investigators amplified TCR beta CDR3 regions from RNA transcripts. The HTBI primer set drove a first-round RT-PCR of the TCR CDR3. TCRdb analysed the multiplex PCR reads with MiXCR anew, one entry per CDR3 protein. The sample has over 700,000 distinct CDR3 sequences, 35% seen once. Concerning this clonotype itself: Its antigen is unknown. It may be a read error: a sequence one base away is much more abundant.

When ophthalmopathy did not progress within 18 months, Graves' hyperthyroidism was considered stable. Findings of the study overall: Ophthalmopathy and stable hyperthyroidism were separated by a 13 V-J model. In blood, most of the thyroid clonotypes expanded above 0.001 were also present.

CDR3 length equals 11 residues. Germline V gene sequence: CDR1 SQVTM, CDR2 ANQGSEA. The sequence was obtained from a woman aged 40 to 49 with Graves' hyperthyroidism. The source material was blood. The chain links TRBV29-1 to TRBJ2-5; no clear D gene. CDR3 DNA sequence: TGCAATTCTAGGGTAGGAGAGACCCAGTACTTC. This sequence encodes CNSRVGETQYF.